Sequencing of this T cell receptor beta chain was carried out in a study of T-cell reconstitution after alpha-beta-depleted transplantation in children. The CDR3 is 12 residues long. Trimming removed 5 bases at V and 8 bases at J, with 12 bases between. In germline, CDR1 is SEHNR, CDR2 FQNEAQ (reference sequence). Unique molecular identifiers were incorporated when the TCRbeta library was constructed. TCRdb itself ran the PCR reads through MiXCR, one entry per CDR3 protein. The repertoire holds some 840,000 distinct CDR3 sequences, with around 15% as singletons. The receptor was isolated from a male patient aged 5 to 17 who had a stem cell transplant for acute lymphoblastic leukemia, so the T cells may come from the graft donor. V and J are TRBV7-9 and TRBJ1-2; D is possibly TRBD1 (5 bases). The sample in question was PBMCs, mostly from graft donor cells, obtained 360 days after TCRalphabeta/CD19-depleted stem cell transplant. CDR3 residues: CASSQARDGYTF. CDR3 DNA sequence: TGTGCCAGCAGCCAGGCCAGGGACGGCTACACCTTC.